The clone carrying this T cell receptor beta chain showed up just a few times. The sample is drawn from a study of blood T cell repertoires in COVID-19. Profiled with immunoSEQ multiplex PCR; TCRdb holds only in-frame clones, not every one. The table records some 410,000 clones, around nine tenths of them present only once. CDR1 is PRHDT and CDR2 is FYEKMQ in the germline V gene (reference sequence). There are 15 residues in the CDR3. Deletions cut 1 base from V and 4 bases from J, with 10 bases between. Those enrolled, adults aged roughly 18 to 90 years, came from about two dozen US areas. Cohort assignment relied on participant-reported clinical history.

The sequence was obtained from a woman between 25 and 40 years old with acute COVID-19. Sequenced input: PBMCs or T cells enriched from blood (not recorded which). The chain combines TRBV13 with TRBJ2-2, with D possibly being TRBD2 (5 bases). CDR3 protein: CASSLEGAPTGELFF. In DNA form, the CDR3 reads TGTGCCAGCAGCTTAGAGGGAGCCCCCACCGGGGAGCTGTTTTTT. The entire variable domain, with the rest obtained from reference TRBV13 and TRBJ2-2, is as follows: AAGVIQSPRHLIKEKRETATLKCYPIPRHDTVYWYQQGPGQDPQFLISFYEKMQSDKGSIPDRFSAQQFSDYHSELNMSSLELGDSALYFCASSLEGAPTGELFFGEGSRLTVL.